This T cell receptor (beta chain) was profiled in a study of cytomegalovirus exposure and HLA in healthy donors. The PCR made use of 60 Vbeta and 13 Jbeta primers. The table came from immunoSEQ multiplex PCR; TCRdb's copy has only in-frame clones and leaves some out. The sample includes some 200,000 clones, approximately 85% of them seen just once. Findings of the study overall: Presence/absence analyses treated sequencing depth as roughly uniform across donors.

CDR3 length: 16 amino acids. Germline CDR1 and CDR2: MGHDK and SYGVNS. The J segment lost 3 bases and the V segment lost 4 bases, leaving 6 bases of the junction unmatched. Turning to this clone: The antigen is undetermined.

The chain joins TRBV25-1 to TRBJ2-3; 11 bases match TRBD2. Sequencing input: PBMCs. The sequence was obtained from a girl aged 5-17 years in good health and CMV-seropositive. CDR3 protein: CASSGGLAGGTDTQYF. The CDR3 nucleotides read TGTGCCAGCAGTGGGGGGCTAGCGGGGGGAACAGATACGCAGTATTTT.